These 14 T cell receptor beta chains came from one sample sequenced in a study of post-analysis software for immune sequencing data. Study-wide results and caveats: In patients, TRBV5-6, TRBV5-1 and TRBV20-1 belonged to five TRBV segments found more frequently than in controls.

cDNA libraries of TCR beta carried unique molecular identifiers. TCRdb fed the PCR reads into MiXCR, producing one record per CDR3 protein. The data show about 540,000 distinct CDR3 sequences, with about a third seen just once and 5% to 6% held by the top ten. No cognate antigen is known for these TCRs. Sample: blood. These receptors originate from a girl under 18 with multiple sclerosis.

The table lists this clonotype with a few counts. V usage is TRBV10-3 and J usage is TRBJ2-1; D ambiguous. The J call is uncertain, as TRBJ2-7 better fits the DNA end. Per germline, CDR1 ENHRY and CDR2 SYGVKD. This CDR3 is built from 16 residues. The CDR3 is CAISEYGSASYNEQYF. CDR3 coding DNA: TGTGCCATCAGTGAGTATGGAAGCGCCTCCTACAATGAGCAGTACTTC.

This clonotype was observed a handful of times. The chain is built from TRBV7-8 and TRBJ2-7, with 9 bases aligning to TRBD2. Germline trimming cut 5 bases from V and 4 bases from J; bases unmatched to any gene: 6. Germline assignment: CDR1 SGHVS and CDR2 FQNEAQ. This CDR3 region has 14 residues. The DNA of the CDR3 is TGTGCCAGCAGCCGCGGGGGGGGCCAATACGAGCAGTACTTC. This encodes CASSRGGGQYEQYF.

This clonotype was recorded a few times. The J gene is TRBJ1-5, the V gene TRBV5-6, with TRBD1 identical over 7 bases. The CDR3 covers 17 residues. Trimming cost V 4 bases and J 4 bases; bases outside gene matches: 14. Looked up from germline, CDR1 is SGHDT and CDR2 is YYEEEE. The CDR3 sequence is CASSQYDRVGANQPQHF. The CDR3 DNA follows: TGTGCCAGCAGCCAATACGACAGGGTCGGGGCAAATCAGCCCCAGCATTTT.

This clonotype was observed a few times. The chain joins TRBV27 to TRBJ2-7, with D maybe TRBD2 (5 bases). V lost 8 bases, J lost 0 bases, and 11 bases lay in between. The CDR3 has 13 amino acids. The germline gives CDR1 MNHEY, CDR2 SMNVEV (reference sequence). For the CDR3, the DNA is TGTGCCAGCGGCGAGGGTAGCTCCTACGAGCAGTACTTC. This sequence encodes CASGEGSSYEQYF.

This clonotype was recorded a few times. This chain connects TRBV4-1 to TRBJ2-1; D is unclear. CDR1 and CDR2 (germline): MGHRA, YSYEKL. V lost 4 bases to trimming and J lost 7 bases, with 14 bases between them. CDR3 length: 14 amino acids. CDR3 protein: CASSLPQVKNEQFF. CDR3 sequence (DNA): TGCGCCAGCAGCCTACCACAAGTGAAAAATGAGCAGTTCTTC.

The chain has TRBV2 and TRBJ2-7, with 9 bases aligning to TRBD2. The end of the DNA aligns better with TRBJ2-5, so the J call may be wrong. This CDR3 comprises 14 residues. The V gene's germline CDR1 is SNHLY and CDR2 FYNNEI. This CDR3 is CASAIAGAQETQYF. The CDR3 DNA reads TGTGCCAGCGCAATAGCGGGGGCCCAGGAGACCCAGTACTTC.

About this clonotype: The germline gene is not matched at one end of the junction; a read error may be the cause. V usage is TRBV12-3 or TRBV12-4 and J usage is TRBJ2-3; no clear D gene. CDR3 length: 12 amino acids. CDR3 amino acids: CTSTRPLDTQYF. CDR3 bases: TGTACCAGCACCCGGCCCCTGGATACGCAGTATTTT.

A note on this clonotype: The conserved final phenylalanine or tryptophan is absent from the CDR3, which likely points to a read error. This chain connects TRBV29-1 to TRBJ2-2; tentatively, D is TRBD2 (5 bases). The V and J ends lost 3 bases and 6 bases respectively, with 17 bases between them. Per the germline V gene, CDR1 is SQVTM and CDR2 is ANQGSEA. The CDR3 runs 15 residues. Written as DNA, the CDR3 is TGCAGCGTTGAGTCCGACCGGCTGAGGGCCGGGGAGCTGTTTTGT. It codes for CSVESDRLRAGELFC.

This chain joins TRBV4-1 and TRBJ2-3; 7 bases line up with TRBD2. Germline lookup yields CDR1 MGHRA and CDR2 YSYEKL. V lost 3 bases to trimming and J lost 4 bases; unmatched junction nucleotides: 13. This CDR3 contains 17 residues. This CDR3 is CASSHLRLADLADTQYF. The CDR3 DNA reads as TGCGCCAGCAGCCACCTAAGACTAGCTGATCTCGCAGATACGCAGTATTTT.

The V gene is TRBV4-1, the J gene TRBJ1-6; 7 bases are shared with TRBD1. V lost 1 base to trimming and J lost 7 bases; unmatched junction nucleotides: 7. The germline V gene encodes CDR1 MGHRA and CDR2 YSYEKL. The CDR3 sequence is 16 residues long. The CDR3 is CASSQVGQTKNSPLHF. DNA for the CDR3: TGCGCCAGCAGCCAAGTGGGACAGACCAAAAATTCACCCCTCCACTTT.

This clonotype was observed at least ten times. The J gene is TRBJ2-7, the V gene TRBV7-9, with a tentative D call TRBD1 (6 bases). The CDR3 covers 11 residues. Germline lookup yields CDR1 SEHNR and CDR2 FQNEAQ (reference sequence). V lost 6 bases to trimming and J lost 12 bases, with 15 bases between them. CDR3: CASSRGSMTYF. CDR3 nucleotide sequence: TGTGCCAGCAGTAGGGGGTCCATGACGTACTTC. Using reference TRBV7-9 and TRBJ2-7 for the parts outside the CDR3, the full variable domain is DTGVSQNPRHKITKRGQNVTFRCDPISEHNRLYWYRQTLGQGPEFLTYFQNEAQLEKSRLLSDRFSAERPKGSFSTLEIQRTEQGDSAMYLCASSRGSMTYFGPGTRLTVT.

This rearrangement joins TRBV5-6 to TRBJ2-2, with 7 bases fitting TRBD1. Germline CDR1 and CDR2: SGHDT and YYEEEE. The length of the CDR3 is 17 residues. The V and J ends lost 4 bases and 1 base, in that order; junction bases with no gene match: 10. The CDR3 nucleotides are TGTGCCAGCAGCCAAGGTCGGGACAGCCGGAACACCGGGGAGCTGTTTTTT. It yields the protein CASSQGRDSRNTGELFF.

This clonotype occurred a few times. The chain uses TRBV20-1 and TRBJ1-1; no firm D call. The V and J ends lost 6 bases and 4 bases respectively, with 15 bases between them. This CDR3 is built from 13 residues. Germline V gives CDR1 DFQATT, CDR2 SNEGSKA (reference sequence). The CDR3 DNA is TGCAGTGCCAAGGTTCGGGGAGGCACTGAAGCTTTCTTT. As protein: CSAKVRGGTEAFF.

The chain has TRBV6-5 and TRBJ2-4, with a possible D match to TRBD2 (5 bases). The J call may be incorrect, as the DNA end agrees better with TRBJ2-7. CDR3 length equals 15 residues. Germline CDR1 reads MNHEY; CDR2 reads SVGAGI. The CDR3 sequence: CASSYGWRIDYEQYF. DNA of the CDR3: TGTGCCAGCAGTTACGGGTGGAGGATCGACTACGAGCAGTACTTC.